This T cell receptor (beta chain) was identified in a study of T-cell memory formation after mild COVID-19. Overall study findings and caveats: Some clones that responded turned up in pre-infection memory, which suggests that cross-reactive memory joined in. Mostly located in CM and EM were contracting CD4+ clones, with contracting CD8+ clones located in EMRA.

Germline trimming cut 5 bases from V and 4 bases from J; bases unmatched to any gene: 5. Per germline, CDR1 MDHEN and CDR2 SYDVKM. The CDR3 sequence is 13 residues long. Note on this clonotype: The antigen remains unidentified.

TCRdb reanalysed the 5' RACE reads using MiXCR and keeps one entry per CDR3 protein. The table lists tens of thousands of distinct CDR3 sequences, approximately 13% of them singletons. The rearrangement uses TRBV28 and TRBJ2-7; TRBD2 aligns across 7 bases. The sample comprised PBMCs or a T cell subset sorted from them (not recorded which). This TCR was recovered from an adult woman who had mild COVID-19 (a few samples of this study predate the infection). Cell type and time point are not known. This CDR3 is CASSGLVEYEQYF. CDR3 coding DNA: TGTGCCAGCAGTGGACTAGTCGAGTACGAGCAGTACTTC.